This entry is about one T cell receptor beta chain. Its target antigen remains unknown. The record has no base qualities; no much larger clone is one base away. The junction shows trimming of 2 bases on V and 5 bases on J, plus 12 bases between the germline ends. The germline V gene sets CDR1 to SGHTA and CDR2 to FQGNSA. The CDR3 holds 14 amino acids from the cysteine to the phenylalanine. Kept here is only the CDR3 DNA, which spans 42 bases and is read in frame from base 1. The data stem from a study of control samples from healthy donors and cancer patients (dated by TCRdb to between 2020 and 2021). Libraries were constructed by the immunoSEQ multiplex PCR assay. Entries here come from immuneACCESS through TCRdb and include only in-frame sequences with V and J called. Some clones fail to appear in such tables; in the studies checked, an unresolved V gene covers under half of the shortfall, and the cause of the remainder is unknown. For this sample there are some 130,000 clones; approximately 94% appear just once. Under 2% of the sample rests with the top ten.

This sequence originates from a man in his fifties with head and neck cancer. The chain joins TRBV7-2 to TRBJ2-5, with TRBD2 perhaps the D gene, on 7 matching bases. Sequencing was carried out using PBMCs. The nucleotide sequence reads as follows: TGTGCCAGCAGCTTATTGGGGGGGCAGGAGACCCAGTACTTC. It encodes CASSLLGGQETQYF. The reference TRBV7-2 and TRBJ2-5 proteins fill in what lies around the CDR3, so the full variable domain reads GAGVSQSPSNKVTEKGKDVELRCDPISGHTALYWYRQSLGQGLEFLIYFQGNSAPDKSGLPSDRFSAERTGGSVSTLTIQRTQQEDSAVYLCASSLLGGQETQYFGPGTRLLVL.